This T cell receptor (beta chain) derives from a study of CD8 T cells in ankylosing spondylitis. Overall study results and limits: Seemingly distinctive of ankylosing spondylitis blood was a TCR beta motif formed by eight highly homologous variants.

Remarks on this clonotype: The antigen is not known.

V was shortened by 0 bases and J by 5 bases, with 11 bases between the two germline ends. Germline-derived CDR1 and CDR2 are SGHRS and YFSETQ. The CDR3 covers 14 residues. Library preparation for TCR beta used quantitative 5'-RACE with molecular barcodes. TCRdb used MiXCR to reprocess the 5' RACE reads, holding one entry per CDR3 protein. The sample yields under 450,000 distinct CDR3 sequences, over 15% seen once. Material for sequencing was blood, either unsorted or a sorted T cell fraction (not recorded which). This TCR came from a male donor with ankylosing spondylitis. V and J are TRBV5-1 and TRBJ1-2; tentatively, D is TRBD1 (5 bases). The CDR3 loop reads CASSLGQQYYGYTF. The CDR3, as DNA: TGCGCCAGCAGCTTGGGACAGCAATATTATGGCTACACCTTC.